This is a list of T cell receptor beta chains from one sample in a study of OX40 agonist ivuxolimab in advanced cancers. Using immunoSEQ multiplex PCR, the repertoire was profiled, and TCRdb retains in-frame clones only, with some absent. The table shows tens of thousands of clones, with around 90% occurring only once. The sequenced sample was CD4+ or CD8+ T cells sorted from blood, obtained in a trial of the OX40 agonist ivuxolimab. These receptors were obtained from an adult with an advanced solid tumor such as melanoma, head and neck, liver or kidney cancer. The CDR3 runs from the conserved cysteine through the conserved F or W. D genes are given only for firm matches. The size field is filled for only some rows; it gives once, few, many or a size class.

d_call j_call clone_size v_call cdr3_nt cdr3_aa
- TRBJ1-4 - TRBV4-1 TGCGCCAGCAGCCAAGGACCCGAGGCAAGACTGTTTTTT CASSQGPEARLFF
TRBD1 TRBJ2-7 once TRBV6-1 TGTGCCAGCAGCAACGGGGACAGGGGCCACGAGCAGTACTTC CASSNGDRGHEQYF
- TRBJ1-1 - TRBV2 TGTGCCAGCAGTGAAGCGGGATACAGGGTCCAGGGAGCTTTCTTT CASSEAGYRVQGAFF
TRBD1 TRBJ2-7 - TRBV5-8 TGTGCCAGCAGCTTTTGGGACAGGGGACGCGAGCAGTACTTC CASSFWDRGREQYF
- TRBJ1-5 once TRBV5-1 TGCGCCAGCAGCCCCGGGGGGGAAAACTTGCCCCAGCATTTT CASSPGGENLPQHF
- TRBJ1-6 few TRBV11-1 TGTGCCAGCAGCTTAAGGGGGGATTCACCCCTCCACTTT CASSLRGDSPLHF
- TRBJ2-2 - TRBV5-6 TGTGCCAGCAGCGCCTTTCGGGACGGGGAGCTGTTTTTT CASSAFRDGELFF
- TRBJ2-7 - TRBV27 TGTGCCAGCAGTCAGGAAAACCGGAACTACGAGCAGTACTTC CASSQENRNYEQYF
- TRBJ1-1 - TRBV7-2 TGTGCCAGCAGCTTAGCCCCAGGGTCACACGCTGAAGCTTTCTTT CASSLAPGSHAEAFF
TRBD2 TRBJ2-7 - TRBV4-1 TGCGCCAGCAGCCAAGGACTCGCTGCGGGAGGCCTTTACGAGCAGTACTTC CASSQGLAAGGLYEQYF
- TRBJ1-1 - TRBV5-6 TGTGCCAGCAGCTTGGGGGGTGGCAGGGCTGGGACTGAAGCTTTCTTT CASSLGGGRAGTEAFF
- TRBJ2-6 - TRBV19 TGTGCCAGTAGTATTTCAGGTACTGGGGCCAACGTCCTGACTTTC CASSISGTGANVLTF
- TRBJ2-2 - TRBV18 TGTGCCAGCTCACCAAACAGGGAAACGGCCGGGGAGCTGTTTTTT CASSPNRETAGELFF
TRBD1 TRBJ1-6 - TRBV19 TGTGCCAGTAGGTCTCCGGGACAGGGTAAATCACCCCTCCACTTT CASRSPGQGKSPLHF
- TRBJ1-3 - TRBV10-2 TGCGCCAGCAGTGCTGGGGTCTCTGGAAACACCATATATTTT CASSAGVSGNTIYF
TRBD2 TRBJ2-2 - TRBV7-8 TGTGCCAGCAGCTTTTTAGCGGGAGGGCCCGGGGAGCTGTTTTTT CASSFLAGGPGELFF
- TRBJ2-4 - TRBV6-5 TGTGCCAGCAGTTACTCAACAGGGAGTTCACAGTACTTC CASSYSTGSSQYF
- TRBJ1-1 - TRBV6-1 TGTGCCAGCAGTCTATACACTGAAGCTTTCTTT CASSLYTEAFF
- TRBJ1-2 few TRBV7-9 TGTGCCAGCAGCTTAGGGGTCTATGGCTACACCTTC CASSLGVYGYTF
- TRBJ2-6 - TRBV29-1 TGCAGCGTTGAAAAAAGCAGCTCTGGGGCCAACGTCCTGACTTTC CSVEKSSSGANVLTF
- TRBJ2-3 few TRBV10-1 TGCGCCAGCAGTCGAAGGACGGGGACAGATACGCAGTATTTT CASSRRTGTDTQYF
TRBD2 TRBJ2-5 - TRBV19 TGTGCCAGTAGCCCCGGACTAGCGGGGGAGGGGACCCAGTACTTC CASSPGLAGEGTQYF
- TRBJ1-1 - TRBV9 TGTGCCAGCAGCGTAGAGTCGGCCCCTAACGCTGAAGCTTTCTTT CASSVESAPNAEAFF
TRBD2 TRBJ2-2 once TRBV28 TGTGCCAGCATTAATAAACTAGCGGCTACGAACACCGGGGAGCTGTTTTTT CASINKLAATNTGELFF
- TRBJ1-4 - TRBV6-6 TGTGCCAGCAGTTACTCTCCTAATGAAAAACTGTTTTTT CASSYSPNEKLFF
- TRBJ1-3 - TRBV29-1 TGCAGCGTTGCGTTCATAGGGAGATCTGGAAACACCATATATTTT CSVAFIGRSGNTIYF
- TRBJ2-4 - TRBV2 TGTGCCAGCAGTGAAGAGGCGGGGATAGCCAAAAACATTCAGTACTTC CASSEEAGIAKNIQYF
TRBD2 TRBJ2-1 few TRBV27 TGTGCCAGCAGTCCCCTAGCGGGGGGATACAATGAGCAGTTCTTC CASSPLAGGYNEQFF
TRBD1 TRBJ1-2 - TRBV6-7 TGTGCCAGCACCCCCCGGTGGACAGGGAAGATCGAGGGCTACACCTTC CASTPRWTGKIEGYTF
TRBD2 TRBJ2-3 - TRBV4-3 TGCGCCAGCAGCCAAGATGTCCCGGGGACTAGCGGCACAGATACGCAGTATTTT CASSQDVPGTSGTDTQYF
- TRBJ2-7 - TRBV10-3 TGTGCCATCAGTGTAAGCTCCTACGAGCAGTACTTC CAISVSSYEQYF
- TRBJ2-2 - TRBV10-3 TGTGCCACCGTCCGGGGGAGGAGCGGGGAGCTGTTTTTT CATVRGRSGELFF
- TRBJ1-1 - TRBV5-1 TGCGCCAGCAGGGCGGGTCCCCTTGGGAACACTGAAGCTTTCTTT CASRAGPLGNTEAFF
- TRBJ2-2 - TRBV6-5 TGTGCCAGCATGGCAGGGTGGAACACCGGGGAGCTGTTTTTT CASMAGWNTGELFF
- TRBJ1-2 - TRBV7-2 TGTGCCAGCAGCCCCCGGACAGTTTATGGCTACACCTTC CASSPRTVYGYTF
- TRBJ1-4 once TRBV2 TGTGCCAGCAATAGGGCGAATGAAAAACTGTTTTTT CASNRANEKLFF
TRBD2 TRBJ2-5 - TRBV19 TGTGCCAGTAGTACCATAAGCGGGGGAACAGAGACCCAGTACTTC CASSTISGGTETQYF
- TRBJ1-2 - TRBV14 TGTGCCAGCAGCCAAGAGTCACGGTCAAGCGGCTATGGCTACACCTTC CASSQESRSSGYGYTF
- TRBJ2-4 once TRBV10-3 TGTGCCACCAAAGGGGGGGCAGGAATCAAAAACATTCAGTACTTC CATKGGAGIKNIQYF
- TRBJ2-7 - TRBV7-2 TGTGCCAGCAGCTTAGGACCGGCTAACTACGAGCAGTACTTC CASSLGPANYEQYF
TRBD1 TRBJ2-7 - TRBV7-6 TGTGCCAGCAGCTTAGTTCCACCGGGACAGGGCATTCGCTACGAGCAGTACTTC CASSLVPPGQGIRYEQYF
- TRBJ1-2 - TRBV6-1 TGTGCCAGCAGTGAATTGATCGCTCTCCCGAGGGGCTACACCTTC CASSELIALPRGYTF
TRBD1 TRBJ2-1 - TRBV5-1 TGCGCCAGCAGCTTGGGACAGGGTCAGGCAAATGAGCAGTTCTTC CASSLGQGQANEQFF
- TRBJ1-2 - TRBV5-1 TGCGCCAGTCAAGTGGCCGGAGCCAAATCGGGCTACACCTTC CASQVAGAKSGYTF
TRBD1 TRBJ2-7 - TRBV5-6 TGTGCCAGCAGTTACAGGGGGCCCTACGAGCAGTACTTC CASSYRGPYEQYF
- TRBJ1-2 - TRBV7-2 TGTGCCAGCAGCTTAGATCGCAGCTATGGCTACACCTTC CASSLDRSYGYTF
TRBD2 TRBJ2-7 - TRBV7-8 TGTGCCAGCAGCTTAGGGGGGAGCGGGAGGAGCGAGCAGTACTTC CASSLGGSGRSEQYF
- TRBJ1-1 - TRBV28 TGTGCCAGCACCCCCTCGGGGGTGGGCACTGAAGCTTTCTTT CASTPSGVGTEAFF
TRBD1 TRBJ1-4 - TRBV7-9 TGTGCCAGCAGCTTCCAGACAGGGATGGTTGAAAAACTGTTTTTT CASSFQTGMVEKLFF
- TRBJ1-1 - TRBV10-3 TGTGCCATCAGGGCGACAGGAATGAACACTGAAGCTTTCTTT CAIRATGMNTEAFF
TRBD1 TRBJ2-7 - TRBV19 TGTGCCAGTAGTGTTGCCGGGACAGCCTACGAGCAGTACTTC CASSVAGTAYEQYF
TRBD1 TRBJ2-7 once TRBV27 TGTGCCAGCAAGGGGACAGGGTATTTGGATTTACTCGAGCAGTACTTC CASKGTGYLDLLEQYF
- TRBJ2-3 - TRBV27 TGTGCCAGCAGTTTAGGGGCTTTGAGCACAGATACGCAGTATTTT CASSLGALSTDTQYF
TRBD2 TRBJ2-1 - TRBV7-2 TGTGCCAGCAGCCAGACTAGCGGAACTTACAATGAGCAGTTCTTC CASSQTSGTYNEQFF
TRBD1 TRBJ1-5 - TRBV7-2 TGTGCCAGCAGCCGGGACAGGGGGCTTGGGGGCAATCAGCCCCAGCATTTT CASSRDRGLGGNQPQHF
- TRBJ2-3 - TRBV5-6 TGTGCCAGCAGCTTGTCGGGGGCGCCGGGAAATACGCAGTATTTT CASSLSGAPGNTQYF